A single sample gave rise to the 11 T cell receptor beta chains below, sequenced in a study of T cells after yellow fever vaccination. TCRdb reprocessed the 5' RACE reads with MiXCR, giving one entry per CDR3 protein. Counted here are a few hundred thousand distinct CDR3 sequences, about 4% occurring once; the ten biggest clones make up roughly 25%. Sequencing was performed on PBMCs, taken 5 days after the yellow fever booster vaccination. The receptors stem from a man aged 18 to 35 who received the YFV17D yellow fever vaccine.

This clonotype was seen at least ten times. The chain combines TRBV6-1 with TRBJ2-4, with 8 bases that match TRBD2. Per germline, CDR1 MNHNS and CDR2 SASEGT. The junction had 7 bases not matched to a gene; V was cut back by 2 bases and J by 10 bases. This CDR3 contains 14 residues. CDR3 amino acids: CASSEWRLAPIQYF. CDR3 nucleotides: TGTGCCAGCAGTGAATGGCGACTAGCGCCAATTCAGTACTTC.

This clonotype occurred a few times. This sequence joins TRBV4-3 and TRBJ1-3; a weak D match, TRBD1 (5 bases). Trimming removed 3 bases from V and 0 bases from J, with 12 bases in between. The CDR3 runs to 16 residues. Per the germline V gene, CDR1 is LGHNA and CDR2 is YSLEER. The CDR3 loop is CASSQTETSSGNTIYF. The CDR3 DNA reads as TGCGCCAGCAGCCAGACAGAGACTAGCTCTGGAAACACCATATATTTT.

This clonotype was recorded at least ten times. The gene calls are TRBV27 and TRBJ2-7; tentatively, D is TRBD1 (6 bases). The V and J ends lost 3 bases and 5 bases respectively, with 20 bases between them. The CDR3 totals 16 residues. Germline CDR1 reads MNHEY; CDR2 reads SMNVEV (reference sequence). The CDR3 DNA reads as TGTGCCAGCAGTTTTCTCTTCAGGGGAAGGCGCCACGAGCAGTACTTC. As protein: CASSFLFRGRRHEQYF.

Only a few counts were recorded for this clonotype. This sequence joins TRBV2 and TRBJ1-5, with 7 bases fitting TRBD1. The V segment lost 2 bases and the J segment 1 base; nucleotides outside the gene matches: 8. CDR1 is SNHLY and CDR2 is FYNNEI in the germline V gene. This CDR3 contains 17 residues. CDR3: CASSERPQGTSNQPQHF. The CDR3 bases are TGTGCCAGCAGTGAACGGCCACAGGGGACGAGCAATCAGCCCCAGCATTTT.

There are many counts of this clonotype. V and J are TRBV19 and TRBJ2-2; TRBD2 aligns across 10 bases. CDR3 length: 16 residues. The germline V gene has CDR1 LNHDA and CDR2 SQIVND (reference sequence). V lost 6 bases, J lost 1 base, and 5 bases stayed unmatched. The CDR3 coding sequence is TGTGCCAGTAGGGCTAGCGGGGGATGGAACACCGGGGAGCTGTTTTTT. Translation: CASRASGGWNTGELFF.

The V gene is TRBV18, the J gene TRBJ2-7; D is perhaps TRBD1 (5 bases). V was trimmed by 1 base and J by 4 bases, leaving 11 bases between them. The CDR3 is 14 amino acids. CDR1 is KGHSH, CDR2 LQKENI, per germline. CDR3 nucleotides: TGTGCCAGCTCACCACGGGAACAGGTATACGAGCAGTACTTC. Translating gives CASSPREQVYEQYF.

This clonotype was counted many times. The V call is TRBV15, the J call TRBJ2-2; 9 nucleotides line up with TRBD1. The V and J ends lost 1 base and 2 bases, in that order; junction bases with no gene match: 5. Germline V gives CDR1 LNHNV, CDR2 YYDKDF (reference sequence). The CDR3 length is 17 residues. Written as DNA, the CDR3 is TGTGCCACCAGCAGAGTTTACAGGGGGCGCAACACCGGGGAGCTGTTTTTT. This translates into CATSRVYRGRNTGELFF.

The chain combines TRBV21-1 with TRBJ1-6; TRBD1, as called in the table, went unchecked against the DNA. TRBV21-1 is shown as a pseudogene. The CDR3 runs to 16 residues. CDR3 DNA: TGTGCCAGCAGCAAAGACGACACAGGTGGAAATTCACCCCTCCACTTT. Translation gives CASSKDDTGGNSPLHF.

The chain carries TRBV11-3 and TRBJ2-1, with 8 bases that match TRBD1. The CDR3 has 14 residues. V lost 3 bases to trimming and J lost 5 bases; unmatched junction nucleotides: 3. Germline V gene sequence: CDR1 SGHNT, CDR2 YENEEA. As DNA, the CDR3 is TGTGCCAGCAGCTTGGGACAGGTAAACAATGAGCAGTTCTTC. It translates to CASSLGQVNNEQFF.

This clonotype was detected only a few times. The DNA for the CDR3 is TGCAGCGTTGTTGAGGGGAGAGGAGATACGCAGTATTTT. This encodes CSVVEGRGDTQYF. The chain links TRBV29-1 to TRBJ2-3; possibly TRBD1 or TRBD2 for D (5 bases each). The V end lost 4 bases, the J end lost 5 bases, and 13 bases lay between the germline ends. From germline, CDR1 is SQVTM and CDR2 ANQGSEA. The CDR3 has 13 residues.

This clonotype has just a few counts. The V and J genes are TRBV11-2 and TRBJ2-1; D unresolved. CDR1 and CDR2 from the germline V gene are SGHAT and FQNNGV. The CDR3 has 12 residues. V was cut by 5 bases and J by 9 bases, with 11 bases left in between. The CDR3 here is CASSPPKGEQFF. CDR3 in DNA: TGTGCCAGCAGCCCCCCGAAGGGTGAGCAGTTCTTC.